Listed here is a single T cell receptor (beta chain). Germline V gene data show CDR1 as KGHSH and CDR2 as LQKENI. The CDR3 spans 14 residues. J was trimmed by 7 bases and V by 5 bases; bases with no gene match: 7. Some clones are missing from TCRdb's copy, which holds only in-frame ones; the method was immunoSEQ multiplex PCR. The data hold around 150,000 clones, with 85% observed a single time. The sample comes from a study of blood T cell repertoires in COVID-19. Whole-study context: Spain, Italy and the United States supplied samples that represented acute and convalescent COVID-19. Nucleic acid was either cDNA or gDNA, and it came from T cells, B-cell-depleted T cells, or PBMCs.

The V gene is TRBV18, the J gene TRBJ1-5; 8 bases fit TRBD1. Material: peripheral blood. The receptor comes from a human donor with acute or convalescent COVID-19. The donor label of this sample is uncertain. The chain's CDR3 is CASSSTGDRQPQHF. The CDR3 bases are TGTGCCAGCTCATCGACAGGGGATAGGCAGCCCCAGCATTTT. Full variable domain (remainder filled in from reference TRBV18 and TRBJ1-5): NAGVMQNPRHLVRRRGQEARLRCSPMKGHSHVYWYRQLPEEGLKFMVYLQKENIIDESGMPKERFSAEFPKEGPSILRIQQVVRGDSAAYFCASSSTGDRQPQHFGDGTRLSIL.